Listed here are 19 T cell receptor beta chains from one sample, sequenced in a study of shared clonotypes between healthy human individuals (TCRdb year 2020). The library was generated by the immunoSEQ multiplex PCR assay. TCRdb took this table from immuneACCESS and kept in-frame rearrangements with V and J called. Such tables lack part of the clones; where checked against another copy, unresolved V genes explain under half of the gap, and the rest is unexplained. Counted in this sample were about 300,000 clones; around 74% of them appeared once. The ten biggest clones cover about 9.4% of the sample. Specimen: memory CD4+ T cells sorted from blood. The sample's cell subset or site label is to be understood as: CD45RA-negative fraction. The receptors were gathered from a man aged 25-40 years in good health.

There are a few counts of this clone. The chain carries TRBV10-3 and TRBJ2-1; D ambiguous. CDR3 length: 13 amino acids. CDR1 is ENHRY and CDR2 is SYGVKD in the germline V gene. V lost 6 bases and J 9 bases, leaving 15 bases between the germline ends. CDR3 loop: CAIRIDLTGEQFF. CDR3 DNA sequence: TGTGCCATCAGGATTGATCTTACGGGTGAGCAGTTCTTC.

The gene calls are TRBV5-5 and TRBJ2-7; D call uncertain. The germline V and J ends were trimmed by 4 bases and 2 bases, with 13 bases remaining between them. The CDR3 totals 14 residues. Germline-derived CDR1 and CDR2 are SGHKS and YYEKEE (reference sequence). CDR3 DNA sequence: TGTGCCAGCAGCCCGGTGAGCGCAACCTACGAGCAGTACTTC. Translating gives CASSPVSATYEQYF.

In regard to this clone: This sample includes further DNA sequences coding for the same CDR3. The chain employs TRBV6-5 and TRBJ2-3; the D gene could be TRBD1 or TRBD2 (5 bases each). The CDR3 covers 14 residues. Germline lookup yields CDR1 MNHEY and CDR2 SVGAGI. V was shortened by 3 bases and J by 2 bases, with 9 bases between the two germline ends. The CDR3 spells CASSYRGPTDTQYF. The CDR3 nucleotides read TGTGCCAGCAGTTATCGGGGCCCCACAGATACGCAGTATTTT.

This chain links TRBV19 with TRBJ2-2; 11 bases line up with TRBD2. CDR1 LNHDA and CDR2 SQIVND come from the germline V gene (reference sequence). The V gene end was trimmed by 9 bases and the J gene end by 5 bases; junction bases not matched to a gene: 8. This CDR3 is built from 15 residues. The CDR3 DNA sequence: TGTGCCAGCGCTCGACTAGCGGGACAAACCGGGGAGCTGTTTTTT. Translating it yields CASARLAGQTGELFF.

The J gene is TRBJ2-5, the V gene TRBV5-4; a weak D match, TRBD2 (5 bases). V was pared by 1 base and J by 3 bases, with 10 bases between. Germline assignment: CDR1 SGHNT and CDR2 YYREEE (reference sequence). This CDR3 has 14 residues. The CDR3 loop reads CASSLTGEKETQYF. Written as DNA, the CDR3 is TGTGCCAGCAGCTTGACTGGGGAGAAAGAGACCCAGTACTTC.

This clone was detected once. This rearrangement joins TRBV28 to TRBJ2-1; D is uncertain. From germline, CDR1 is MDHEN and CDR2 SYDVKM. The length of the CDR3 is 13 residues. The V end lost 2 bases, the J end lost 4 bases, and 6 bases lay between the germline ends. The CDR3 protein is CASSLTNYNEQFF. The CDR3 DNA follows: TGTGCCAGCAGTTTAACTAATTACAATGAGCAGTTCTTC.

V gene TRBV29-1 combines with J gene TRBJ2-2; D remains ambiguous. CDR3 length equals 13 residues. V was cut by 5 bases and J by 3 bases, with 10 bases left in between. Germline-derived CDR1 and CDR2 are SQVTM and ANQGSEA. CDR3 DNA sequence: TGCAGCGTTTCTGAGGCCCACACCGGGGAGCTGTTTTTT. Protein product: CSVSEAHTGELFF.

This clone was observed a few times. The chain links TRBV25-1 to TRBJ1-5; D perhaps matches TRBD1 (5 bases). V was shortened by 6 bases and J by 7 bases, with 16 bases between the two germline ends. The CDR3 covers 14 residues. The germline V gene has CDR1 MGHDK and CDR2 SYGVNS. The CDR3 loop reads CASRASGDGQPQHF. CDR3 sequence (DNA): TGTGCCAGCAGAGCTTCGGGGGATGGACAGCCCCAGCATTTT.

The chain is built from TRBV7-9 and TRBJ1-4, with D perhaps matching TRBD1 (5 bases). Germline values: CDR1 SEHNR, CDR2 FQNEAQ (reference sequence). The CDR3 consists of 15 residues. V lost 4 bases, J lost 4 bases, and 13 bases lay in between. CDR3 bases: TGTGCCAGCAGCTACGGGGCTGTTAATAATGAAAAACTGTTTTTT. It codes for CASSYGAVNNEKLFF.

The chain links TRBV10-2 to TRBJ1-6; D gene unclear. The germline CDR1 and CDR2 sequences are WSHSY and SAAADI. The ends were cut back, 4 bases at V and 5 bases at J, with 15 bases in the middle. The CDR3 spans 16 residues. The DNA for the CDR3 is TGCGCCAGCAGTGTCCGGGCCGTGGCGGATAATTCACCCCTCCACTTT. Its translation is CASSVRAVADNSPLHF.

This clone has just a few counts. J is TRBJ2-2 and V is TRBV2; D is uncertain. The CDR3 extends over 12 amino acids. Looked up from germline, CDR1 is SNHLY and CDR2 is FYNNEI. The V end lost 2 bases, the J end lost 6 bases, and 4 bases lay between the germline ends. CDR3 region: CASSELAGELFF. The CDR3 region has the DNA TGTGCCAGCAGTGAACTAGCCGGGGAGCTGTTTTTT.

This clone was counted once. The V call is TRBV6-5, the J call TRBJ2-5; tentative D call: TRBD2 (6 bases). The CDR3 spans 16 residues. V lost 0 bases and J 3 bases, leaving 14 bases between the germline ends. From germline, CDR1 is MNHEY and CDR2 SVGAGI. The CDR3 DNA sequence: TGTGCCAGCAGTTACTCCAGCGGGTGGGGGGAAGAGACCCAGTACTTC. Protein sequence: CASSYSSGWGEETQYF.

This clone was seen more than once but under ten times. J is TRBJ2-7 and V is TRBV7-2; D ambiguous. The germline CDR1 and CDR2 sequences are SGHTA and FQGNSA. CDR3 length: 14 amino acids. V dropped 2 bases and J dropped 0 bases, with 8 bases sitting between them. This CDR3 reads CASSLLSTSYEQYF. The CDR3 coding sequence is TGTGCCAGCAGCTTACTGTCGACCTCCTACGAGCAGTACTTC. Using reference TRBV7-2 and TRBJ2-7 for the parts outside the CDR3, the full variable domain is GAGVSQSPSNKVTEKGKDVELRCDPISGHTALYWYRQSLGQGLEFLIYFQGNSAPDKSGLPSDRFSAERTGGSVSTLTIQRTQQEDSAVYLCASSLLSTSYEQYFGPGTRLTVT.

V usage is TRBV9 and J usage is TRBJ2-7; a weak D match, TRBD2 (6 bases). V lost 0 bases to trimming and J lost 6 bases, with 13 bases between them. CDR1 SGDLS and CDR2 YYNGEE come from the germline V gene. CDR3 length: 14 amino acids. This chain's CDR3 is CASSVATRGSEQYF. CDR3 DNA: TGTGCCAGCAGCGTAGCAACCCGGGGGAGCGAGCAGTACTTC.

The chain recombines TRBV5-1 with TRBJ2-2; TRBD2 might be the D (6 bases). Per the germline V gene, CDR1 is SGHRS and CDR2 is YFSETQ. The CDR3 totals 16 residues. V lost 4 bases, J lost 0 bases, and 13 bases lay in between. The CDR3 nucleotides are TGCGCCAGCAGCGAGTTAGCGGAGCCGAACACCGGGGAGCTGTTTTTT. It encodes CASSELAEPNTGELFF.

The CDR3 loop reads CASSPGQGTQSYEQYF. The CDR3 nucleotides read TGCGCCAGCTCCCCGGGACAGGGGACCCAGTCCTACGAGCAGTACTTC. V usage is TRBV5-1 and J usage is TRBJ2-7, with 10 bases fitting TRBD1. The germline CDR1 and CDR2 sequences are SGHRS and YFSETQ. The CDR3 covers 16 residues. V trimming: 7 bases; J trimming: 1 base; junction bases outside the gene matches: 11. Supplemented by reference TRBV5-1 and TRBJ2-7, the full variable domain reads KAGVTQTPRYLIKTRGQQVTLSCSPISGHRSVSWYQQTPGQGLQFLFEYFSETQRNKGNFPGRFSGRQFSNSRSEMNVSTLELGDSALYLCASSPGQGTQSYEQYFGPGTRLTVT.

The chain has TRBV19 and TRBJ2-2, with D possibly being TRBD1 or TRBD2 (5 bases each). The V gene lost 3 bases and the J gene lost 0 bases, with 8 bases spanning the gap. The CDR3 spans 15 residues. Germline CDR1 and CDR2: LNHDA and SQIVND (reference sequence). As DNA, the CDR3 is TGTGCCAGTAGTATGGGACCGCCGAACACCGGGGAGCTGTTTTTT. Protein sequence: CASSMGPPNTGELFF.

The chain has TRBV5-6 and TRBJ1-2; D remains ambiguous. CDR3 length: 15 amino acids. The germline V gene has CDR1 SGHDT and CDR2 YYEEEE. The V gene lost 0 bases and the J gene lost 4 bases, with 13 bases spanning the gap. The CDR3 reads CASSLVNGPTYGYTF. CDR3 coding DNA: TGTGCCAGCAGCTTGGTGAACGGGCCGACCTATGGCTACACCTTC.

The gene calls are TRBV29-1 and TRBJ2-3; D may be TRBD1 or TRBD2 (5 bases each). V lost 2 bases and J 10 bases, leaving 13 bases between the germline ends. Per the germline V gene, CDR1 is SQVTM and CDR2 is ANQGSEA. The CDR3 is made up of 12 amino acids. The CDR3 DNA reads TGCAGCGTTGAAAAGGGACCTGAGGCGCAGTATTTT. Translated: CSVEKGPEAQYF.